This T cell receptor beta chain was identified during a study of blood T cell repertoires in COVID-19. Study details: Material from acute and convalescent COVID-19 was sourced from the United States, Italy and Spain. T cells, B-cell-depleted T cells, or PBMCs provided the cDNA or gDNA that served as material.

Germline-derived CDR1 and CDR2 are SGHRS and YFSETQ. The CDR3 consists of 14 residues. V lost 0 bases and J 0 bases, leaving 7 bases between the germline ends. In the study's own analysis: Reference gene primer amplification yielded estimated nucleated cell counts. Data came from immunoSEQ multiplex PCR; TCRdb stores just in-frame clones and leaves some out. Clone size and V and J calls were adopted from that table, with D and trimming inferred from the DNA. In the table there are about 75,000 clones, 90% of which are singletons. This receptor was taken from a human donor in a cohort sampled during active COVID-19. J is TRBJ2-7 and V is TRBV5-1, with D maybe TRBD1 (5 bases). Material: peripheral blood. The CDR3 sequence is CASSLVGDSYEQYF. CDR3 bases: TGCGCCAGCAGCTTGGTAGGGGACTCCTACGAGCAGTACTTC.